This T cell receptor (beta chain) was captured in a study of technical replicates of blood from several donors. Sequencing was performed with immunoSEQ multiplex PCR; in TCRdb, only in-frame clones are kept and a portion is missing. The table includes 80,000 or so clones, roughly 98% detected once. The CDR3 runs 16 residues. The ends were cut back, 1 base at V and 4 bases at J, with 17 bases in the middle. The germline V gene encodes CDR1 SGHDN and CDR2 FVKESK. The genes are TRBV14 and TRBJ2-7; no clear D gene. The sequenced material came from T cells isolated from PBMCs. This sequence was found in a human donor in good health. The chain's CDR3 is CASSQGRSVVRYEQYF. CDR3 coding DNA: TGTGCCAGCAGCCAAGGCCGTTCGGTAGTACGGTACGAGCAGTACTTC. Combining the CDR3 with reference TRBV14 and TRBJ2-7 gives the whole variable domain EAGVTQFPSHSVIEKGQTVTLRCDPISGHDNLYWYRRVMGKEIKFLLHFVKESKQDESGMPNNRFLAERTGGTYSTLKVQPAELEDSGVYFCASSQGRSVVRYEQYFGPGTRLTVT.